The 20 T cell receptor beta chains in this list originate from one sample, sequenced in a study of Ad26.COV2.S vaccination and SARS-CoV-2 variants. As to treatment: roughly 18 received Ad26.COV2.S at low or high dose, single or two shots; about 5 received placebo; per-sample allocation not given. Samples were taken on day 63 after the first vaccine or placebo injection. The repertoire was sequenced with immunoSEQ multiplex PCR; TCRdb's copy has only in-frame clones and lacks some. The sample has around 300,000 clones; around nine tenths are singletons. Specimen: peripheral blood, collected in a trial of Ad26.COV2.S vaccine versus placebo. The receptors originated from a person aged 18-65 years who received the Ad26.COV2.S COVID-19 vaccine or a placebo.

V is TRBV28 and J is TRBJ1-2; D is unclear. The CDR3 has 11 amino acids. Deletions cut 3 bases from V and 13 bases from J, with 12 bases between. CDR1 and CDR2 from the germline V gene are MDHEN and SYDVKM. The CDR3 DNA reads as TGTGCCAGCAGTTTGCAGCGGGATTTCACCTTC. Its protein product is CASSLQRDFTF.

J is TRBJ1-5 and V is TRBV6-1; no definite D call. Trimming left V 1 base short and J 7 bases short, with 2 bases between. This CDR3 contains 11 residues. Per the germline V gene, CDR1 is MNHNS and CDR2 is SASEGT. The CDR3 sequence is CASSEVQPQHF. The CDR3 DNA sequence: TGTGCCAGCAGTGAAGTACAGCCCCAGCATTTT.

The chain joins TRBV4-2 to TRBJ2-1; 9 bases map to TRBD2. In germline, CDR1 is LGHNA, CDR2 YNFKEQ. The CDR3 sequence is 17 residues long. V gave up 0 bases and J gave up 1 base; unmatched junction bases: 4. The CDR3 region is CASSQDRTSVSYNEQFF. The CDR3 DNA is TGTGCCAGCAGCCAAGATCGGACTAGCGTATCCTACAATGAGCAGTTCTTC.

The chain links TRBV4-3 to TRBJ1-3; D ambiguous. The V end lost 0 bases, the J end lost 4 bases, and 10 bases lay between the germline ends. This CDR3 is 15 amino acids long. The V gene's germline CDR1 is LGHNA and CDR2 YSLEER. The DNA for the CDR3 is TGCGCCAGCAGCCAAGAGCATGGCACGGGAAACACCATATATTTT. Protein: CASSQEHGTGNTIYF.

A few counts support this clone. This chain connects TRBV25-1 to TRBJ2-1; 9 bases align to TRBD2. The CDR3 runs 16 residues. The J segment lost 5 bases and the V segment lost 1 base, leaving 6 bases of the junction unmatched. Germline CDR1 reads MGHDK; CDR2 reads SYGVNS. The CDR3: CASSEFGGRAHNEQFF. CDR3 DNA sequence: TGTGCCAGCAGTGAATTCGGCGGGAGGGCCCACAATGAGCAGTTCTTC. Full variable domain (outside the CDR3, taken from reference TRBV25-1 and TRBJ2-1): EADIYQTPRYLVIGTGKKITLECSQTMGHDKMYWYQQDPGMELHLIHYSYGVNSTEKGDLSSESTVSRIRTEHFPLTLESARPSHTSQYLCASSEFGGRAHNEQFFGPGTRLTVL.

V and J are TRBV27 and TRBJ1-4; D is perhaps TRBD1 (5 bases). Germline lookup yields CDR1 MNHEY and CDR2 SMNVEV (reference sequence). This CDR3 has 15 amino acids. V was pared by 3 bases and J by 8 bases, with 16 bases between. CDR3: CASSFRLRVKEKLFF. CDR3 DNA: TGTGCCAGCAGTTTCCGGCTCAGGGTAAAAGAAAAACTGTTTTTT.

The gene calls are TRBV24-1 and TRBJ2-1; 10 bases align to TRBD1. CDR3 length: 15 residues. V lost 6 bases, J lost 9 bases, and 10 bases stayed unmatched. Germline V gene sequence: CDR1 KGHDR, CDR2 SFDVKD. CDR3 coding DNA: TGTGCCACCAGTCTCCGGGACAGGGGAACGGGTGAGCAGTTCTTC. It translates to CATSLRDRGTGEQFF.

The rearrangement uses TRBV18 and TRBJ2-1; weak D call: TRBD1 (6 bases). V was pared by 0 bases and J by 7 bases, with 13 bases between. CDR1 and CDR2 (germline): KGHSH, LQKENI. The CDR3 length is 15 residues. CDR3 in amino acids: CASSPPNTGKNEQFF. CDR3 bases: TGTGCCAGCTCACCACCGAACACAGGGAAAAATGAGCAGTTCTTC. Variable domain in full (rest from reference TRBV18 and TRBJ2-1): NAGVMQNPRHLVRRRGQEARLRCSPMKGHSHVYWYRQLPEEGLKFMVYLQKENIIDESGMPKERFSAEFPKEGPSILRIQQVVRGDSAAYFCASSPPNTGKNEQFFGPGTRLTVL.

This clone is a singleton in its sample. V is TRBV7-2 and J is TRBJ2-5; D remains unclear. CDR3 length equals 13 residues. V lost 0 bases and J lost 5, with 7 bases in between. CDR1 is SGHTA and CDR2 is FQGNSA in the germline V gene. CDR3 sequence: CASSLAQWETQYF. For the CDR3, the DNA is TGTGCCAGCAGCTTAGCGCAGTGGGAGACCCAGTACTTC.

The genes are TRBV5-1 and TRBJ2-7; 9 positions agree with TRBD1. This CDR3 region has 15 residues. Germline CDR1 SGHRS, CDR2 YFSETQ. Germline trimming cut 4 bases from V and 5 bases from J; bases unmatched to any gene: 10. Here the CDR3 DNA reads TGCGCCAGCAGCAGGCTACAGGGGGCGGGGAACGAGCAGTACTTC. It is translated as CASSRLQGAGNEQYF.

V gene TRBV4-2 combines with J gene TRBJ2-1; TRBD2 aligns across 12 bases. V was clipped by 0 bases and J by 7 bases; unmatched bases: 13. This CDR3 has 19 residues. Germline CDR1 reads LGHNA; CDR2 reads YNFKEQ. The CDR3 protein is CASSQDRASGGAGMNEQFF. CDR3 in DNA: TGTGCCAGCAGCCAAGATCGGGCTAGCGGGGGGGCCGGAATGAATGAGCAGTTCTTC.

The chain couples TRBV6-5 to TRBJ1-2, with unresolved D. CDR1 is MNHEY, CDR2 SVGAGI, per germline. With 6 bases removed from V and 2 bases from J, the gap between germline ends came to 4 bases. The CDR3 loop spans 11 amino acids. The CDR3 loop reads CASSPNYGYTF. CDR3 nucleotide sequence: TGTGCCAGCAGCCCAAACTATGGCTACACCTTC.

This clone was detected once. The chain uses TRBV29-1 and TRBJ2-2, with 7 bases aligning to TRBD1. The germline V gene encodes CDR1 SQVTM and CDR2 ANQGSEA. The CDR3 spans 17 residues. With 4 bases clipped from V and 1 base from J, the junction kept 12 bases outside the gene matches. The CDR3 protein is CSVGLVKGARNTGELFF. DNA for the CDR3: TGCAGCGTTGGCCTAGTAAAGGGGGCGCGGAACACCGGGGAGCTGTTTTTT.

The chain is built from TRBV9 and TRBJ2-2, with a tentative D call TRBD1 (5 bases). The germline gives CDR1 SGDLS, CDR2 YYNGEE. V was cut by 0 bases and J by 2 bases, with 11 bases left in between. The CDR3 length is 16 residues. CDR3 bases: TGTGCCAGCAGCGTAGGGGTGGGGCGAAACACCGGGGAGCTGTTTTTT. Protein product: CASSVGVGRNTGELFF.

V and J are TRBV5-1 and TRBJ2-7, with TRBD1 matching 8 bases. CDR1 is SGHRS, CDR2 YFSETQ, per germline. The CDR3 has 15 amino acids. With V trimmed by 2 bases and J by 5 bases, 9 bases remained unmatched. CDR3 bases: TGCGCCAGCAGCTTCCGGGACAGGCAAGTGGACGAGCAGTACTTC. Translation gives CASSFRDRQVDEQYF. The full variable domain, completed using reference TRBV5-1 and TRBJ2-7, is KAGVTQTPRYLIKTRGQQVTLSCSPISGHRSVSWYQQTPGQGLQFLFEYFSETQRNKGNFPGRFSGRQFSNSRSEMNVSTLELGDSALYLCASSFRDRQVDEQYFGPGTRLTVT.

The J gene is TRBJ1-1, the V gene TRBV6-5, with D hard to call. The CDR3 has 14 amino acids. V dropped 2 bases and J dropped 5 bases, with 12 bases sitting between them. The germline CDR1 and CDR2 sequences are MNHEY and SVGAGI. The CDR3 is CASSYGEVRTEAFF. CDR3 nucleotides: TGTGCCAGCAGTTACGGGGAAGTGAGGACTGAAGCTTTCTTT.

The table lists this clone with a count of one. The rearrangement uses TRBV29-1 and TRBJ1-1, with D unclear. Germline V CDR1 and CDR2: SQVTM, ANQGSEA. The CDR3 runs to 13 residues. V lost 3 bases and J lost 5, with 13 bases in between. In DNA, the CDR3 is TGCAGCGTTGACCGGGGAATGCGGACTGAAGCTTTCTTT. Its protein product is CSVDRGMRTEAFF.

V and J are TRBV19 and TRBJ2-3, with 7 bases lining up with TRBD2. The CDR3 totals 20 residues. Germline V gene lookup returns CDR1 LNHDA and CDR2 SQIVND (reference sequence). After removal of 0 bases from V and 0 bases from J, the junction contained 15 bases not matched to a gene. CDR3 in DNA: TGTGCCAGTAGTATAGAGTTAGGACACCCCTGGGAGGGTAGCACAGATACGCAGTATTTT. Encoded protein: CASSIELGHPWEGSTDTQYF.

The chain recombines TRBV5-6 with TRBJ1-4, with unresolved D. This CDR3 is built from 13 residues. Trimming shortened V by 2 bases and J by 5 bases, and 7 bases separated the two germline ends. Germline V lookup: CDR1 SGHDT, CDR2 YYEEEE. DNA of the CDR3: TGTGCCAGCAGCTTTTCCGGAAATGAAAAACTGTTTTTT. It specifies CASSFSGNEKLFF.

The chain carries TRBV6-5 and TRBJ2-7; possibly TRBD1 for D (6 bases). The germline V and J ends were trimmed by 6 bases and 3 bases, with 12 bases remaining between them. In germline, CDR1 is MNHEY, CDR2 SVGAGI. There are 13 residues in the CDR3. CDR3 protein: CASSRDKNYEQYF. The CDR3 coding sequence is TGTGCCAGCAGCCGGGACAAAAACTACGAGCAGTACTTC.